One T cell receptor beta chain is described in this entry. As originally analysed: Counts of nucleated cells, estimated from reference gene primer amplification, were obtained. TCRdb keeps only in-frame clones here, not all; method: immunoSEQ multiplex PCR. The V and J calls and clone size come from that table; D and trimming were worked out from the DNA. The top ten clones hold around 9% of a sample with about 50,000 clones, around 92% of them seen once. The source of the sample is a study of blood T cell repertoires in COVID-19. Study-level information: Researchers got acute and convalescent COVID-19 samples from the United States, Italy and Spain.

Sequencing was performed on peripheral blood. The source is a man older than 75 with active or convalescent COVID-19.

CDR3 bases: TGTGCCAGCAGTCAAACAGGGACTAGCGGGGCCACCGGGGAGCTGTTTTTT. Its protein is CASSQTGTSGATGELFF. This chain connects TRBV7-2 to TRBJ2-2, with 13 bases matching TRBD2. Germline loops: CDR1 SGHTA, CDR2 FQGNSA. This CDR3 has 17 amino acids. V dropped 6 bases and J dropped 4; count of bases not matched to a gene: 8. Full variable domain (remainder filled in from reference TRBV7-2 and TRBJ2-2): GAGVSQSPSNKVTEKGKDVELRCDPISGHTALYWYRQSLGQGLEFLIYFQGNSAPDKSGLPSDRFSAERTGGSVSTLTIQRTQQEDSAVYLCASSQTGTSGATGELFFGEGSRLTVL.